This entry concerns a single T cell receptor beta chain. This clone was observed a handful of times. Its antigen remains undetermined. No much larger clone is present one base from it, and per-base qualities are unavailable. The junction shows trimming of 0 bases on V and 8 bases on J, plus 13 bases between the germline ends. The germline V gene (reference sequence) provides CDR1 LGHDT and CDR2 YNNKEL. The CDR3 runs 14 residues from the cysteine to the phenylalanine. Just the 42-base CDR3 DNA is kept, in frame starting at base 1. The data derive from a study of T cell responses to AZD1222 COVID-19 vaccine listed by TCRdb under 2021. For context, the study as a whole: AZD1222 recipients with second doses at about 4 weeks or about 12 weeks were pooled, because spike-specific TCR depth and breadth did not differ between schedules. TCR sequencing was performed for some 250 trial participants, of whom 207 were given two doses of AZD1222 and approximately 25 were given two doses of MenACWY control vaccine. Trial participants were enrolled by age into subgroups of 18-55, 56-69 and 70-plus years, and 148, 28 and 57 TCR-sequenced participants, respectively, were included in these subgroups. Findings and caveats that apply to the study as a whole: Because no day 14 peak-response samples were available, the repertoires could be characterized only after the peak T cell response. Reportedly, almost half of the unique spike-specific TCRs recognized epitopes lying outside the regions that are mutated in the B.1.351 and B.1.1.7 variants. In the small 56-69-year group, the increase in depth fell short of significance, most likely because of low power. Conclusions about previously exposed vaccinees were limited because only six or seven AZD1222 recipients were SARS-CoV-2 seropositive at baseline. Vaccine-associated CD4 TCRs spanned the whole spike protein, with dominant responses in regions 160-218 and 743-854. After two AZD1222 doses, both the breadth and the depth of spike-specific TCRs were significantly higher than at day 0 and than in MenACWY recipients. Participants were mostly white British and included more females than males, and it was suggested by the authors that clonal diversity may have been underestimated.

What the time point label conveys for this sample: baseline before first vaccination. Vaccinee samples were obtained from the UK trials COV001 and COV002, which included a single-blind randomized controlled phase 2/3 trial of AZD1222 (ChAdOx1 nCoV-19) in healthy adults. For TCRbeta chain sequencing, PBMC samples from trial participants were taken at day 0 and at day 28 after the second dose. The CDR3 regions of human TCRbeta chains were subjected to immunosequencing. Per the authors' processing: Repertoire TCRs were matched against a reference library of SARS-CoV-2-specific TCRs generated with the MIRA antigen-specificity platform. Breadth was defined as the fraction of unique TCRs that were SARS-CoV-2-associated. Depth was defined as the fraction of total T cells that were SARS-CoV-2-associated. Using the MIRA data, each spike-specific TCR was mapped to the spike region that the TCR reacts to and placed in a CD4 or CD8 class. Log10-transformed breadth and depth values were compared by one-way ANOVA with Sidak's multiple comparisons tests. TCRdb's version of the immuneACCESS table is confined to in-frame rearrangements and falls short of the full clone set. An unresolved V gene accounts for under half of the shortfall where checked; the remainder is of unknown origin. That table gives V, J and clone size, and the DNA gave D and trimming. Within this sample are more than 100,000 clones, with about nine tenths of them counted one time only. Of the sample, 4% to 5.5% falls within the top ten clones.

The sequence is built from TRBV3-1 (or the pseudogene TRBV3-2) and TRBJ1-2; 5 matching bases give a weak D call of TRBD1. The sample was peripheral blood, taken on day 0 of AZD1222 vaccination. This receptor was identified in an adult in good health. The DNA is TGTGCCAGCAGCCAAGATCGGAGGGGCTTGGGCTACACCTTC. Its protein product is CASSQDRRGLGYTF.